The present T cell receptor (beta chain) was sequenced within a study of vaccination and CD4 T cells after COVID-19. Background on the study: Post-COVID draws followed diagnosis by a median around 100 days (range 35 to 161). Investigators sampled a few convalescent patients at day 14 and days 161 to 241 post-vaccination. From HCoV-229E, HCoV-OC43, HCoV-NL63 and SARS-CoV-2, overlapping spike peptides were used to stimulate the cells.

To note about this clonotype: No antigen is known for it.

Time point here: late sampling 161 to 241 days after vaccination in three convalescent patients. Treatment in this sample: approximately 9-day PBMC culture with coronavirus spike peptide pools or control peptides (ViraFEST assay). ViraFEST stimulated the growth of antigen-specific T cells using peptide pools and subsequently profiled their TCRs by sequencing. Sequencing of the DNA from cultured CD4+ T cells was carried out with the Oncomine TCR Beta short-read assay. One entry per CDR3 protein results from TCRdb running MiXCR on the PCR reads. The data contain some 24,000 distinct CDR3 sequences, about 29% of them singletons. Per the germline V gene, CDR1 is DFQATT and CDR2 is SNEGSKA (reference sequence). The CDR3 extends over 15 amino acids. Trimming removed 0 bases from V and 5 bases from J, with 15 bases in between.

The chain carries TRBV20-1 and TRBJ2-3, with D possibly being TRBD2 (5 bases). The sequenced sample was CD4+ T cells from blood, cultured in vitro, obtained about 7 months after SARS-CoV-2 vaccination. This TCR was recovered from a human donor who had recovered from COVID-19. The CDR3 protein is CSARDWPGRVDTQYF. For the CDR3, the DNA is TGCAGTGCTAGAGATTGGCCGGGAAGGGTAGATACGCAGTATTTT.